The clone carrying this TCR beta chain occurred a few times. This record belongs to a study of T cells after yellow fever vaccination. One entry per CDR3 protein, called by TCRdb with MiXCR from the 5' RACE reads. The data contain approximately 300,000 distinct CDR3 sequences, over 8.5% of them seen just once; the ten biggest clones take up approximately 3%. V was clipped by 7 bases and J by 3 bases, with 12 bases between them. Germline V gives CDR1 MDHEN, CDR2 SYDVKM. The CDR3 totals 13 residues. The receptor was derived from a man younger than 35 who received the YFV17D yellow fever vaccine. The source was CD4+ T cells sorted from PBMCs, collected 45 days after the yellow fever booster vaccination. V usage is TRBV28 and J usage is TRBJ1-1, with D maybe TRBD1 (6 bases). In DNA, the CDR3 is TGTGCCAGCATTCACTCAGGGGACACTGAAGCTTTCTTT. It specifies CASIHSGDTEAFF.